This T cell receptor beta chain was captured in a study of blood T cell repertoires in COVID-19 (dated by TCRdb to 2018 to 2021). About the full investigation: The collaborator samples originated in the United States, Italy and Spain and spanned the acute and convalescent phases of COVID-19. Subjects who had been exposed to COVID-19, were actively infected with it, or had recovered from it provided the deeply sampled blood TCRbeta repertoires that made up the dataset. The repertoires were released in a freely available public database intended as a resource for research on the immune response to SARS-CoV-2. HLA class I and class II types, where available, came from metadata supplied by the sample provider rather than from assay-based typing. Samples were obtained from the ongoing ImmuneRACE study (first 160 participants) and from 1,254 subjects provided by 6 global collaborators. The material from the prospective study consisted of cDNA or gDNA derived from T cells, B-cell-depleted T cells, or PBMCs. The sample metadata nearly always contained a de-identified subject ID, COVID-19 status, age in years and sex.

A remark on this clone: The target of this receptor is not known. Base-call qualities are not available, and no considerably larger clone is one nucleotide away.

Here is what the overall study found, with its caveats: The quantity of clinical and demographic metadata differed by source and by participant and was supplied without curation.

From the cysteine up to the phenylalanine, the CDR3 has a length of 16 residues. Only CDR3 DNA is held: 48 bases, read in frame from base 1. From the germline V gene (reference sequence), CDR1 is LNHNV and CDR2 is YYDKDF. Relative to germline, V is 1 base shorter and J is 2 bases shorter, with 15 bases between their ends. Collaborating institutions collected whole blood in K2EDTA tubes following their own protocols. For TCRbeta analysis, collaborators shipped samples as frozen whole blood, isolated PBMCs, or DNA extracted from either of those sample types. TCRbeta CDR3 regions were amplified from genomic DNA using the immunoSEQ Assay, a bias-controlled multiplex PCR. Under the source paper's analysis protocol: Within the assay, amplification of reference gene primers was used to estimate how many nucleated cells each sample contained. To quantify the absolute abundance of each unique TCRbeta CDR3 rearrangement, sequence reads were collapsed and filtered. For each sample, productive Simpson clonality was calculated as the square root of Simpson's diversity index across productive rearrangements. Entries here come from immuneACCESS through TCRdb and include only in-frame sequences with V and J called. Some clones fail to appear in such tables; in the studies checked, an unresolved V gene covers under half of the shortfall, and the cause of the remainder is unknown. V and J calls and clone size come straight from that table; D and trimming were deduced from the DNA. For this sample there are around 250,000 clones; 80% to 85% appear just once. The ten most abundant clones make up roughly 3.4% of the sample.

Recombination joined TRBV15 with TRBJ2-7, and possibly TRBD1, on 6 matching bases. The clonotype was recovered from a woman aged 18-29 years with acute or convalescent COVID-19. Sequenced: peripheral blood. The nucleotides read TGTGCCACCAGCAGAGGCCAGGGGCCGCTAACCTACGAGCAGTACTTC. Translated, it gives CATSRGQGPLTYEQYF.